This is a list of T cell receptor beta chains from one sample in a study of T cell responses to AZD1222 COVID-19 vaccine. Assay used: immunoSEQ multiplex PCR; TCRdb lists only in-frame clones, some missing. The sample records some 120,000 clones, roughly 87% being singletons. The starting material was peripheral blood, obtained on day 0 of AZD1222 vaccination. The receptors here all came from an adult in good health. Both conserved end residues are part of each CDR3. Each record gives: clone size, D gene, J gene, V gene, CDR3 DNA, CDR3 protein. The D gene is left open where the match is weak. Only part of the rows carry a size: once, few, many, or a class if the clone is expanded.

>-|TRBD2|TRBJ2-7|TRBV18
TGTGCCAGCTCACCAGCCGGGACTAGATACGAGCAGTACTTC
CASSPAGTRYEQYF
>once|-|TRBJ2-3|TRBV3-1/TRBV3-2
TGTGCCAGCAGCTTCACTAGCAGCGACACAGATACGCAGTATTTT
CASSFTSSDTDTQYF
>-|-|TRBJ2-7|TRBV6-5
TGTGCCAGCAGGGTAAGGTCTGGATACGAGCAGTACTTC
CASRVRSGYEQYF
>-|TRBD2|TRBJ2-1|TRBV7-6
TGTGCCAGCAGCTTTAGCGGGAGGGCCAATGAGCAGTTCTTC
CASSFSGRANEQFF
>-|-|TRBJ1-1|TRBV7-2
TGTGCCAGCCTATTAGCGGGCAAGAACACTGAAGCTTTCTTT
CASLLAGKNTEAFF
>-|-|TRBJ1-1|TRBV6-5
TGTGCCAGCAGTTCGGGGTCTGAAGCTTTCTTT
CASSSGSEAFF
>-|-|TRBJ2-2|TRBV15
TGTGCCACCTCAAGAGGTCAGGGATTGAACACCGGGGAGCTGTTTTTT
CATSRGQGLNTGELFF
>few|-|TRBJ2-2|TRBV6-5
TGTGCCAGCACCCGTGAGAGCGGGGAGCTGTTTTTT
CASTRESGELFF
>once|-|TRBJ2-5|TRBV7-6
TGTGCCAGCAGCCCTAGGTTCCAGGGGCCCGAGACCCCGGAGACCCAGTACTTC
CASSPRFQGPETPETQYF
>-|-|TRBJ1-1|TRBV24-1
TGTGCCACCAGTGACGGAACTGAAGCTTTCTTT
CATSDGTEAFF
>-|-|TRBJ2-2|TRBV30
TGTGCCTGGATGGTCTCGCGATCCGGGGAGCTGTTTTTT
CAWMVSRSGELFF
>-|-|TRBJ1-4|TRBV6-5
TGTGCCAGCAGTTCAGGGAAGTCCGCAACTAATGAAAAACTGTTTTTT
CASSSGKSATNEKLFF
>-|-|TRBJ1-2|TRBV5-1
TGCGCCAGCAGCTTGGGACAGTCCTTCTATGGCTACACCTTC
CASSLGQSFYGYTF